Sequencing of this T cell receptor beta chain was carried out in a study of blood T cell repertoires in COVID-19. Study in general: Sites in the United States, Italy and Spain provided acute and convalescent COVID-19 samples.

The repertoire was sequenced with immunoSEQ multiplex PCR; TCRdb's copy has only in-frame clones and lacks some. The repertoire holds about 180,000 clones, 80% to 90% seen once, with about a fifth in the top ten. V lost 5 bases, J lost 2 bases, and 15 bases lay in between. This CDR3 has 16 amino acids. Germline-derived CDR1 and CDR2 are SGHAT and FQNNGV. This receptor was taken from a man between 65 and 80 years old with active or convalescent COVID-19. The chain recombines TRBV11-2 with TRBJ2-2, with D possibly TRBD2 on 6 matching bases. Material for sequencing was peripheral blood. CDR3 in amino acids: CASSLTSGTNTGELFF. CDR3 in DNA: TGTGCCAGCAGCCTCACAAGTGGGACTAACACCGGGGAGCTGTTTTTT.